This entry describes one TCR beta chain. This entry comes from a study of blood T cell repertoires in COVID-19. Study overall: Donors in the United States, Italy and Spain gave samples during acute or convalescent COVID-19.

Trimming at V came to 5 bases and at J to 8 bases, leaving 9 bases not matched to a gene. The germline V gene has CDR1 MNHEY and CDR2 SMNVEV (reference sequence). The CDR3 sequence is 14 residues long. Assay: immunoSEQ multiplex PCR; the TCRdb copy retains only in-frame clones and omits some. The sample lists about 110,000 clones, about two thirds occurring once. This chain connects TRBV27 to TRBJ1-2; 9 bases are shared with TRBD1. This clonotype was sampled from a woman between 40 and 50 years old with acute or convalescent COVID-19. What was sequenced was peripheral blood. The CDR3 region has the DNA TGTGCCAGCAGTCCCCCGGGACAGGGTAGCGGCTACACCTTC. Translated: CASSPPGQGSGYTF.